The clone carrying this T cell receptor (beta chain) was found a few times. Its specificity is unknown. These data originate in a study of shared clonotypes between healthy human individuals. Findings and limits, study-wide: Rarefaction revealed incomplete sorted-subset sequencing despite large depth. It was observed that approximately 5% of naive CD4 clonotypes were shared across several donors.

Sequenced by immunoSEQ multiplex PCR; TCRdb stores in-frame clones only, minus some. Of about 680,000 clones in the sample, more than 70% were seen once. Germline V gene sequence: CDR1 SNHLY, CDR2 FYNNEI. Deletions cut 8 bases from V and 1 base from J, with 11 bases between. The CDR3 sequence is 13 residues long. The origin of this receptor is a woman aged 30 to 39 in good health. The source material was memory CD4+ T cells sorted from blood. Subset noted: CD45RA-negative fraction. The chain has TRBV2 and TRBJ1-2, with a possible D match to TRBD1 (5 bases). The CDR3 DNA reads as TGTGCCAGCGGGCAGGGCGTTAACTATGGCTACACCTTC. Translated, it gives CASGQGVNYGYTF. The full variable domain, its missing parts supplied by reference TRBV2 and TRBJ1-2, is EPEVTQTPSHQVTQMGQEVILRCVPISNHLYFYWYRQILGQKVEFLVSFYNNEISEKSEIFDDQFSVERPDGSNFTLKIRSTKLEDSAMYFCASGQGVNYGYTFGSGTRLTVV.